This is a list of T cell receptor beta chains from one sample in a study of blood T cells in healthy people across ages. One entry per CDR3 protein, called by TCRdb with MiXCR from the 5' RACE reads. The table records fewer than 2 million distinct CDR3 sequences, about two fifths of them present only once. The sequencing input was blood. The source of these receptors is a human donor in good health. Each CDR3 is given with its conserved first and last residue. D genes are given only for firm matches. Clone size, where shown, is once, few, many, or a class for clones that have expanded.

len: 15; v_gene: TRBV12-3/TRBV12-4; abundance: -; j_gene: TRBJ2-2; d_gene: TRBD1; CDR3aa: CASSRGQGATGELFF; CDR3nt: TGTGCCAGCAGTCGGGGACAGGGGGCCACCGGGGAGCTGTTTTTT
len: 15; v_gene: TRBV7-2; abundance: -; j_gene: TRBJ2-1; d_gene: TRBD2; CDR3aa: CASSSLGGVYNEQFF; CDR3nt: TGTGCCAGCAGCTCATTGGGGGGGGTCTACAATGAGCAGTTCTTC
len: 16; v_gene: TRBV5-1; abundance: -; j_gene: TRBJ2-7; d_gene: -; CDR3aa: CASSWSPGTNYGEQYF; CDR3nt: TGCGCCAGCAGCTGGAGCCCCGGGACAAATTATGGCGAGCAGTACTTC
len: 13; v_gene: TRBV5-1; abundance: many; j_gene: TRBJ2-7; d_gene: TRBD1; CDR3aa: CASSLTGGHEQYF; CDR3nt: TGTGCCAGCAGCCTTACAGGGGGCCACGAGCAGTACTTC
len: 20; v_gene: TRBV4-3; abundance: -; j_gene: TRBJ2-5; d_gene: TRBD2; CDR3aa: CASSQDYLGGGGAYQETQYF; CDR3nt: TGCGCCAGCAGCCAAGACTACCTCGGTGGCGGGGGGGCCTACCAAGAGACCCAGTACTTC
len: 15; v_gene: TRBV7-9; abundance: -; j_gene: TRBJ2-1; d_gene: TRBD1; CDR3aa: CASSLSKTGEETQFF; CDR3nt: TGTGCCAGCAGCTTATCAAAGACAGGGGAAGAGACCCAGTTCTTC
len: 15; v_gene: TRBV29-1; abundance: -; j_gene: TRBJ1-4; d_gene: -; CDR3aa: CSVSGTTSTNEKLFF; CDR3nt: TGCAGCGTTTCAGGAACGACTTCAACTAATGAAAAACTGTTTTTT
len: 14; v_gene: TRBV4-1; abundance: many; j_gene: TRBJ2-3; d_gene: -; CDR3aa: CASSQQKNTDTQYF; CDR3nt: TGCGCCAGCAGCCAACAGAAAAACACAGATACGCAGTATTTT
len: 14; v_gene: TRBV12-3/TRBV12-4; abundance: -; j_gene: TRBJ2-1; d_gene: -; CDR3aa: CASSSNLGGVFRFF; CDR3nt: TGTGCCAGCAGTAGTAACCTAGGGGGGGTCTTTCGGTTCTTC
len: 12; v_gene: TRBV5-1; abundance: many; j_gene: TRBJ2-3; d_gene: -; CDR3aa: CASSLATDTQYF; CDR3nt: TGTGCCAGCAGCTTAGCCACAGATACGCAGTATTTT
len: 14; v_gene: TRBV27; abundance: few; j_gene: TRBJ1-2; d_gene: -; CDR3aa: CASSLFSGMYGYTF; CDR3nt: TGTGCCAGCAGTTTATTTTCGGGGATGTATGGCTACACCTTC
len: 15; v_gene: TRBV20-1; abundance: few; j_gene: TRBJ2-3; d_gene: -; CDR3aa: CSAPDTAISTDTQYF; CDR3nt: TGCAGTGCCCCGGACACCGCGATAAGCACAGATACGCAGTATTTT
len: 15; v_gene: TRBV5-1; abundance: -; j_gene: TRBJ2-7; d_gene: TRBD1; CDR3aa: CASSPLQGARNEQYF; CDR3nt: TGCGCCAGCAGCCCACTACAGGGGGCGCGGAACGAGCAGTACTTC
len: 14; v_gene: TRBV6-1; abundance: few; j_gene: TRBJ2-7; d_gene: -; CDR3aa: CASSESGVSYEQYF; CDR3nt: TGTGCCAGCAGTGAATCGGGGGTAAGCTACGAGCAGTACTTC
len: 14; v_gene: TRBV6-6; abundance: -; j_gene: TRBJ2-5; d_gene: -; CDR3aa: CATLRGTRQETQYF; CDR3nt: TGTGCCACCCTACGAGGGACACGTCAAGAGACCCAGTACTTC
len: 17; v_gene: TRBV15; abundance: once; j_gene: TRBJ2-7; d_gene: TRBD2; CDR3aa: CATSSRPTSGGYSEQYF; CDR3nt: TGTGCCACCAGCAGCCGCCCGACTAGCGGGGGATACAGCGAGCAGTACTTC
len: 18; v_gene: TRBV4-3; abundance: few; j_gene: TRBJ2-4; d_gene: -; CDR3aa: CASSQDPHSSLAKNIQYF; CDR3nt: TGCGCCAGCAGCCAAGATCCACATTCATCCCTAGCCAAAAACATTCAGTACTTC
len: 13; v_gene: TRBV6-2/TRBV6-3; abundance: many; j_gene: TRBJ2-7; d_gene: -; CDR3aa: CASRPGTYYEQYF; CDR3nt: TGTGCCAGCAGACCCGGGACATACTACGAGCAGTACTTC
len: 16; v_gene: TRBV10-3; abundance: few; j_gene: TRBJ1-5; d_gene: -; CDR3aa: CAISEYPRNSNQPQHF; CDR3nt: TGTGCCATCAGTGAATACCCCCGGAATAGCAATCAGCCCCAGCATTTT
len: 17; v_gene: TRBV4-1; abundance: few; j_gene: TRBJ2-1; d_gene: TRBD2; CDR3aa: CASSHVIAGEAYNEQFF; CDR3nt: TGCGCCAGCAGCCACGTCATAGCGGGGGAAGCCTACAATGAGCAGTTCTTC
len: 12; v_gene: TRBV29-1; abundance: -; j_gene: TRBJ1-2; d_gene: TRBD1; CDR3aa: CSVSTGGFGYTF; CDR3nt: TGCAGCGTTTCTACAGGGGGCTTTGGCTACACCTTC
len: 17; v_gene: TRBV7-8; abundance: -; j_gene: TRBJ2-3; d_gene: TRBD2; CDR3aa: CASSFSSGGQTGDTQYF; CDR3nt: TGTGCCAGCAGCTTCTCTAGCGGGGGGCAGACGGGAGATACGCAGTATTTT
len: 15; v_gene: TRBV4-3; abundance: -; j_gene: TRBJ1-2; d_gene: -; CDR3aa: CASSQDPAVDYGYTF; CDR3nt: TGCGCCAGCAGCCAAGATCCGGCAGTCGACTATGGCTACACCTTC
len: 16; v_gene: TRBV4-1; abundance: -; j_gene: TRBJ1-3; d_gene: TRBD1; CDR3aa: CASSQVGTGSGNTIYF; CDR3nt: TGCGCCAGCAGCCAAGTAGGGACAGGGTCAGGAAACACCATATATTTT
len: 15; v_gene: TRBV18; abundance: -; j_gene: TRBJ2-5; d_gene: -; CDR3aa: CASSARAGGTETQYF; CDR3nt: TGTGCCAGCTCAGCCCGGGCCGGAGGAACAGAGACCCAGTACTTC
len: 15; v_gene: TRBV7-9; abundance: few; j_gene: TRBJ2-5; d_gene: TRBD2; CDR3aa: CASSDSAGGPREQYF; CDR3nt: TGTGCCAGCAGCGATTCAGCGGGGGGGCCGAGGGAGCAGTACTTC
len: 16; v_gene: TRBV3-1; abundance: -; j_gene: TRBJ2-5; d_gene: TRBD2; CDR3aa: CASSYPRTSGKETQYF; CDR3nt: TGTGCCAGCAGCTACCCGCGGACTAGCGGGAAAGAGACCCAGTACTTC
len: 14; v_gene: TRBV5-1; abundance: -; j_gene: TRBJ2-5; d_gene: TRBD2; CDR3aa: CASSFLLAEETQYF; CDR3nt: TGCGCCAGCAGCTTCTTACTAGCGGAAGAGACCCAGTACTTC
len: 15; v_gene: TRBV6-1; abundance: -; j_gene: TRBJ1-2; d_gene: -; CDR3aa: CASSDSKGLNYGYTF; CDR3nt: TGTGCCAGCAGTGATTCTAAGGGGCTGAACTATGGCTACACCTTC
len: 14; v_gene: TRBV3-1; abundance: few; j_gene: TRBJ1-2; d_gene: -; CDR3aa: CASSQDPVTEGYTF; CDR3nt: TGTGCCAGCAGCCAAGATCCCGTCACAGAAGGCTACACCTTC
len: 14; v_gene: TRBV20-1; abundance: -; j_gene: TRBJ2-1; d_gene: -; CDR3aa: CSAQAGYSYNEQFF; CDR3nt: TGCAGTGCCCAAGCAGGGTACTCCTACAATGAGCAGTTCTTC
len: 14; v_gene: TRBV5-6; abundance: -; j_gene: TRBJ1-1; d_gene: -; CDR3aa: CASSTLRRSVEAFF; CDR3nt: TGTGCCAGCAGCACCCTTCGGAGGTCTGTTGAAGCTTTCTTT
len: 14; v_gene: TRBV6-5; abundance: -; j_gene: TRBJ1-1; d_gene: TRBD1; CDR3aa: CASSYSTGDTEAFF; CDR3nt: TGTGCCAGCAGTTACTCGACAGGGGACACTGAAGCTTTCTTT
len: 16; v_gene: TRBV7-6; abundance: -; j_gene: TRBJ2-1; d_gene: -; CDR3aa: CASTASFNLPLDEQFF; CDR3nt: TGTGCCAGCACCGCCAGCTTCAATCTACCCCTTGATGAGCAGTTCTTC
len: 16; v_gene: TRBV7-8; abundance: -; j_gene: TRBJ2-7; d_gene: TRBD1; CDR3aa: CASSSLRDRGPHEQYF; CDR3nt: TGTGCCAGCAGCTCCCTCCGGGACAGGGGGCCCCACGAGCAGTACTTC